The clone carrying this TCR beta chain was detected a few times. Its antigen is not identified. These data come from a study of post-analysis software for immune sequencing data. Study-wide context: As for disease course, relapsing-remitting, secondary progressive and progressive-relapsing multiple sclerosis were all included. Overall study findings and caveats: Samples sharing a preparation batch grouped tightly together when assessed by F measure. Multiple sclerosis was associated with a significant reduction in normalized Chao1 diversity relative to controls.

Unique molecular identifiers had been added to the TCR beta cDNA libraries. T cells numbering about 0.95 to 10 million yielded some 500,000 cDNA molecules. In TCRdb, the PCR reads were re-called with MiXCR into one record per CDR3 protein. The sample lists 650,000 to 850,000 distinct CDR3 sequences, around 53% occurring once. This clonotype was obtained from a girl between 5 and 17 years old with multiple sclerosis. Sequencing was carried out using blood.

The chain's CDR3 is CSARAGTGAKHYEQYF. The CDR3 DNA follows: TGCAGTGCTAGGGCGGGGACAGGGGCAAAACACTACGAGCAGTACTTC. V is TRBV20-1 and J is TRBJ2-7, with TRBD1 matching over 10 bases. Trimming removed 3 bases from V and 3 bases from J; junction bases left unmatched: 11. CDR1 DFQATT and CDR2 SNEGSKA come from the germline V gene (reference sequence). This CDR3 contains 16 residues.